This T cell receptor beta chain was identified in a study of lymphopenia after photon versus proton radiotherapy. Repertoires were generated with immunoSEQ multiplex PCR, while TCRdb's copy carries only in-frame clones and drops some. Among 25,000 to 35,000 clones listed, 75% to 90% were seen once. Study results and limitations: Oligoclonal CD8+ Temra expansion after nadir drove photon patients' diversity drop. Relative stability marked proton patients; photon patients lost diversity and naive cells.

A note on this clone: The antigen is undetermined.

This CDR3 has 15 residues. V was pared by 1 base and J by 6 bases, with 16 bases between. CDR1 and CDR2 from the germline V gene are ENHRY and SYGVKD. The chain combines TRBV10-3 with TRBJ2-7; D may be TRBD2 (5 bases). The input for sequencing was peripheral blood, taken from a patient treated with photon-based radiotherapy. The sequence was collected from a woman between 45 and 60 years old with pancreatic cancer. CDR3 coding DNA: TGTGCCATCAGTGAGTTCGGAACAGCGGATAGCGAGCAGTACTTC. It yields the protein CAISEFGTADSEQYF.